The present entry profiles one T cell receptor (beta chain) with its context. This record belongs to a study of blood T cell repertoires in COVID-19. Study in general: Acute and convalescent COVID-19 samples came from the United States, Italy and Spain.

As handled by the study authors: Reference gene primer amplification yielded estimated nucleated cell counts. Sequencing was performed with immunoSEQ multiplex PCR; in TCRdb, only in-frame clones are kept and a portion is missing. Clone size and the V and J calls come from that table; the DNA yielded D and trimming. Of some 530,000 clones in the sample, 75% to 90% were seen once. Per the germline V gene, CDR1 is SGHAT and CDR2 is FQNNGV. V was shortened by 2 bases and J by 6 bases, with 25 bases between the two germline ends. CDR3 length equals 18 residues. This TCR was sampled from a human donor in a cohort sampled during active COVID-19. The source material was peripheral blood. The V gene is TRBV11-2, the J gene TRBJ1-2; D is perhaps TRBD1 (5 bases). In DNA, the CDR3 is TGTGCCAGCAGCTTAATTCCGAGCAGGGAAAACAGATATGATGGCTACACCTTC. This translates into CASSLIPSRENRYDGYTF.